This T cell receptor beta chain is from a study of T cell responses to AZD1222 COVID-19 vaccine. Study background: Pooling of second doses given at about 4 or about 12 weeks was done. Study-level results: Targeting of unmutated variant regions was reportedly seen in nearly half of spike-specific TCRs. Recipients of two AZD1222 doses showed rising Spike-specific TCR breadth and depth. The study found vaccine-associated CD4 TCRs spanning spike, dominant at 160-218 and 743-854.

Clones were read by immunoSEQ multiplex PCR, and TCRdb kept only the in-frame ones, dropping some. This repertoire shows about 110,000 clones, more than 70% found once; its top ten account for 4% to 6%. V trimming: 4 bases; J trimming: 2 bases; junction bases outside the gene matches: 1. Germline values: CDR1 KGHSH, CDR2 LQKENI. CDR3 length: 14 amino acids. This clone turned up a few times. Its target is unknown. Specimen: peripheral blood, collected on day 0 of AZD1222 vaccination. The chain recombines TRBV18 with TRBJ1-2; 10 positions agree with TRBD1. The receptor comes from an adult in good health. Here the CDR3 reads CASSLGQGNYGYTF. DNA for the CDR3: TGTGCCAGCTCACTGGGACAGGGGAACTATGGCTACACCTTC.